The T cell receptor (beta chain) under discussion was sequenced for a study of technical replicates of blood from several donors. Trimming removed 4 bases from V and 0 bases from J, with 5 bases in between. The CDR3 sequence is 13 residues long. Looked up from germline, CDR1 is SGHAT and CDR2 is FQNNGV. Clones were read by immunoSEQ multiplex PCR, and TCRdb kept only the in-frame ones, dropping some. The data show about 79,000 clones, approximately 94% seen once. Sequencing input: T cells isolated from PBMCs. The V call is TRBV11-2, the J call TRBJ2-3; no clear D gene. This clonotype was obtained from a human donor in good health. The CDR3 bases are TGTGCCAGCAGCTCCCCGAGCACAGATACGCAGTATTTT. It yields the protein CASSSPSTDTQYF.